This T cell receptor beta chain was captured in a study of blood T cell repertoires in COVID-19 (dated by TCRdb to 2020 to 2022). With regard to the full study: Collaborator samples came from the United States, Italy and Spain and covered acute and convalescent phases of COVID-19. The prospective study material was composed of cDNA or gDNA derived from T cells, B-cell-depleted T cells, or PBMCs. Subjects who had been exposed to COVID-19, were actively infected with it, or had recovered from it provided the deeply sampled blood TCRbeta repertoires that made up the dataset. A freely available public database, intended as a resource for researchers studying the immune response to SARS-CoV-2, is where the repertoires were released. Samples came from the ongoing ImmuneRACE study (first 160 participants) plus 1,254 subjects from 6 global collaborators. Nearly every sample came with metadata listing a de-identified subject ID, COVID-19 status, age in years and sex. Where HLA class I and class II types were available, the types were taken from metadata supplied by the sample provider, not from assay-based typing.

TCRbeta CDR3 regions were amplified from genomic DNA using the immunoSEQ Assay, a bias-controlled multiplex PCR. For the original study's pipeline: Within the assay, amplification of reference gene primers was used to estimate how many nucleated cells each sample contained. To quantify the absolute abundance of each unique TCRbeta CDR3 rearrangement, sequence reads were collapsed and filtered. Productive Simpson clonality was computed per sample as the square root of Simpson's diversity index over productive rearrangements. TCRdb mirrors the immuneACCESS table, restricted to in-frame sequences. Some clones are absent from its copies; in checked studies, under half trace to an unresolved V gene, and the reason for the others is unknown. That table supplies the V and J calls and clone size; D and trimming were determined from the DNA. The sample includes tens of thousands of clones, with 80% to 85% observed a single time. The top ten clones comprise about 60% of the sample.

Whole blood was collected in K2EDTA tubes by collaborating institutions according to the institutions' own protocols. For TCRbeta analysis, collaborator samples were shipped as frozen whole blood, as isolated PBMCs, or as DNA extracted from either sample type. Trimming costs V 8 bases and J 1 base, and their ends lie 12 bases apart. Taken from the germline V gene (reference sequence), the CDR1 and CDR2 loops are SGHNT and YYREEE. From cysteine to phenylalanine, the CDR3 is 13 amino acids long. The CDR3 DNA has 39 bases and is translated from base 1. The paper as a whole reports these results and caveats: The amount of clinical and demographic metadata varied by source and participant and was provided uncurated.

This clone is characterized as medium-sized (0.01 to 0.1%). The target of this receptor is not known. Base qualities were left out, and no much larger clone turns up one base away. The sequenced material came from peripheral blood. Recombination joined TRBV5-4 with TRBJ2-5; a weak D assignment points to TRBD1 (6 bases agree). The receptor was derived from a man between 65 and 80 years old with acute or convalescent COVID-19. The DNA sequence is TGTGCCAGTGCCCGGACAGCCCAAGAGACCCAGTACTTC. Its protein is CASARTAQETQYF.